This passage covers 10 T cell receptor beta chains from one sample sequenced in a study of Graves' ophthalmopathy and Graves' hyperthyroidism. Amplification targeted the TCR beta CDR3 regions, with RNA transcripts as the source material. First-round RT-PCR used HTBI primers; second-round multiplex PCR followed. TCRdb redid the calling of the multiplex PCR reads with MiXCR, one entry per CDR3 protein. The profile shows roughly 160,000 distinct CDR3 sequences, 30% to 45% of them singletons. Sequencing was performed on peripheral blood. The receptors were gathered from a woman aged 40 to 50 with Graves' ophthalmopathy.

This clonotype has at least ten counts. The J gene is TRBJ1-1, the V gene TRBV6-5; D might be TRBD1 (5 bases). Germline CDR1 is MNHEY and CDR2 is SVGAGI. The V end was cut by 0 bases, the J end by 10 bases, with 15 bases between. CDR3 length equals 14 residues. The CDR3 region has the DNA TGTGCCAGCAGTTACTCGAGTCAGGGCGTGAGAGCTTTCTTT. Translation: CASSYSSQGVRAFF.

At least ten counts were recorded for this clonotype. This chain uses TRBV9 with TRBJ2-5; D is perhaps TRBD1 or TRBD2 (5 bases each). CDR1 and CDR2 from the germline V gene are SGDLS and YYNGEE. CDR3 length equals 15 residues. Trimming pared 3 bases from V and 2 bases from J, leaving 14 bases between. This chain's CDR3 is CASSGGRTPQETQYF. In nucleotides, the CDR3 is TGTGCCAGCAGCGGGGGACGTACACCTCAAGAGACCCAGTACTTC.

The J gene is TRBJ2-7, the V gene TRBV6-5, with D possibly TRBD1 on 5 matching bases. The CDR3 is 13 amino acids. CDR1 and CDR2 (germline): MNHEY, SVGAGI. Deletions cut 3 bases from V and 5 bases from J, with 11 bases between. The CDR3 DNA follows: TGTGCCAGCAGTTATATCCAGGGAAACGAGCAGTACTTC. This codes for CASSYIQGNEQYF.

At least ten counts were recorded for this clonotype. The V and J genes are TRBV7-9 and TRBJ2-7; unclear D gene. Germline CDR1 reads SEHNR; CDR2 reads FQNEAQ (reference sequence). The CDR3 consists of 14 residues. Trimming cost V 3 bases and J 2 bases, with 11 bases left between them. The CDR3 coding sequence is TGTGCCAGCAGCTTGACACGCACACCCTACGAGCAGTACTTC. This codes for CASSLTRTPYEQYF.

This clonotype appeared many times. This sequence joins TRBV12-3 or TRBV12-4 and TRBJ2-7; D is unresolved. The CDR3 has 13 amino acids. V lost 4 bases, J lost 4 bases, and 11 bases lay in between. Here the CDR3 DNA reads TGTGCCAGCAGTTCATCCTACTGGTACGAGCAGTACTTC. Translation: CASSSSYWYEQYF.

The V call is TRBV7-2, the J call TRBJ2-5; 10 bases are shared with TRBD2. Germline CDR1 is SGHTA and CDR2 is FQGNSA. This CDR3 is 15 amino acids long. The V gene end was trimmed by 5 bases and the J gene end by 2 bases; junction bases not matched to a gene: 5. CDR3 nucleotides: TGTGCCAGCAGCCCCGGGACTAGCGCACAAGAGACCCAGTACTTC. Its translation is CASSPGTSAQETQYF.

This clonotype was seen ten or more times. V is TRBV5-1 and J is TRBJ2-7; the match to TRBD1 covers 8 bases. Per the germline V gene, CDR1 is SGHRS and CDR2 is YFSETQ. The CDR3 has 15 amino acids. The junction had 12 bases not matched to a gene; V was cut back by 3 bases and J by 7 bases. The CDR3 loop reads CASSSGAAGGSEQYF. The DNA for the CDR3 is TGCGCCAGCAGCTCCGGAGCTGCAGGGGGCAGTGAGCAGTACTTC.

This clonotype showed up many times. The J gene is TRBJ2-5, the V gene TRBV2, with TRBD1 matching 8 bases. The CDR3 runs 13 residues. Unmatched junction bases numbered 7, after V lost 4 bases and J lost 9 bases. Germline assignment: CDR1 SNHLY and CDR2 FYNNEI. CDR3 nucleotide sequence: TGTGCCAGCAGTGGGGACAGGCCTCGGGCCCAGTACTTC. Translated: CASSGDRPRAQYF. Using reference TRBV2 and TRBJ2-5 for the parts outside the CDR3, the full variable domain is EPEVTQTPSHQVTQMGQEVILRCVPISNHLYFYWYRQILGQKVEFLVSFYNNEISEKSEIFDDQFSVERPDGSNFTLKIRSTKLEDSAMYFCASSGDRPRAQYFGPGTRLLVL.

Only a few counts were recorded for this clonotype. The rearrangement uses TRBV12-3 or TRBV12-4 and TRBJ2-7; D is possibly TRBD1 (6 bases). V lost 2 bases, J lost 3 bases, and 14 bases lay in between. This CDR3 is built from 15 residues. CDR3 in DNA: TGTGCCAGCAGTTTACGAGGACAGAAGAGCTACGAGCAGTACTTC. Translating it yields CASSLRGQKSYEQYF.

Written as DNA, the CDR3 is TGTGCCAGCATCGCGGGACTAGCGGGAACCTACGAGCAGTACTTC. Translated: CASIAGLAGTYEQYF. The chain couples TRBV6-1 to TRBJ2-7; 13 nucleotides align to TRBD2. The V and J ends lost 7 bases and 2 bases, in that order; junction bases with no gene match: 5. This CDR3 has 15 amino acids. Looked up from germline, CDR1 is MNHNS and CDR2 is SASEGT.